The next 6 T cell receptor beta chains were all read from a single sample in a study of T-cell memory formation after mild COVID-19. TCRdb recomputed calls from the 5' RACE reads with MiXCR, one row per CDR3 protein. The sample lists tens of thousands of distinct CDR3 sequences, 10% to 15% occurring once. Sequenced input: PBMCs or a T cell subset sorted from them (not recorded which). The receptors shown here come from a man between 18 and 29 years old who had mild COVID-19 (a few samples of this study predate the infection). Cell type and time point are not known.

The chain carries TRBV6-2 or TRBV6-3 and TRBJ1-5; possible D gene TRBD1, 6 bases. Trimming pared 0 bases from V and 6 bases from J, leaving 9 bases between. CDR1 MNHEY and CDR2 SVGEGT come from the germline V gene. This CDR3 spans 14 amino acids. The CDR3, as DNA: TGTGCCAGCAGTTACTCGGACAGTCCTCAGCCCCAGCATTTT. Translating it yields CASSYSDSPQPQHF.

This clonotype came up a few times. As DNA, the CDR3 is TGTGCCAGCAGCACTGGCGACAGTTATAATTCACCCCTCCACTTT. It specifies CASSTGDSYNSPLHF. The chain carries TRBV9 and TRBJ1-6, with D maybe TRBD1 (5 bases). With 4 bases removed from V and 4 bases from J, the gap between germline ends came to 12 bases. Germline V gene data show CDR1 as SGDLS and CDR2 as YYNGEE. This CDR3 is 15 amino acids long.

This clonotype was seen more than once but under ten times. The rearrangement joins TRBV5-1 to TRBJ2-1, with 12 positions matching TRBD2. The ends lost 3 bases at V and 9 bases at J; junction bases unmatched: 7. CDR3 size: 15 residues. Germline CDR1 is SGHRS and CDR2 is YFSETQ. This CDR3 is CASSSRLAGVGEQFF. In DNA, the CDR3 is TGCGCCAGCAGCTCTCGACTAGCGGGGGTGGGTGAGCAGTTCTTC.

V and J are TRBV10-3 and TRBJ1-4; no clear D gene. This CDR3 is 15 amino acids long. CDR1 and CDR2 (germline): ENHRY, SYGVKD. With 0 bases removed from V and 5 bases from J, the gap between germline ends came to 10 bases. The CDR3 spells CAISESLIQNEKLFF. CDR3 sequence (DNA): TGTGCCATCAGTGAGTCGCTGATCCAAAATGAAAAACTGTTTTTT.

A few counts support this clonotype. The V and J genes are TRBV11-2 and TRBJ1-1; TRBD1 might be the D (5 bases). The CDR3 runs to 13 residues. Trimming removed 5 bases from V and 9 bases from J, with 16 bases in between. Germline CDR1 reads SGHAT; CDR2 reads FQNNGV. DNA for the CDR3: TGTGCCAGCAGCCTTCCAGGGAGAGTCCAAGCTTTCTTT. It codes for CASSLPGRVQAFF.

The chain couples TRBV5-6 to TRBJ2-1; 8 bases agree with TRBD1. Losses at the gene ends were 0 bases for V and 5 bases for J; bases not matched to a gene: 4. The germline gives CDR1 SGHDT, CDR2 YYEEEE. This CDR3 is built from 15 residues. CDR3 nucleotide sequence: TGTGCCAGCAGCTTGGCAGGGGGCACAGACAATGAGCAGTTCTTC. Amino acids: CASSLAGGTDNEQFF.